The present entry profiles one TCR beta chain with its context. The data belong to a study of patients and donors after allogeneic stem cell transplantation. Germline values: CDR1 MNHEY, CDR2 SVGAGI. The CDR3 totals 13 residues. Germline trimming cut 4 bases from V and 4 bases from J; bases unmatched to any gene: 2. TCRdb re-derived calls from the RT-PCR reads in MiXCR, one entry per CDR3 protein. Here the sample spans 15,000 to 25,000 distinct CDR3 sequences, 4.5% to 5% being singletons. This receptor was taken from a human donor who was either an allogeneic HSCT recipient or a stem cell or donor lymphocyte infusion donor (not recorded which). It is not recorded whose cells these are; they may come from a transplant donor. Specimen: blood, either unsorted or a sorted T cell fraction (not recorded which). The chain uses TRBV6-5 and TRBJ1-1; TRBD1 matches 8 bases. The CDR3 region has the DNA TGTGCCAGCAGTTGGACAGGGCGCACTGAAGCTTTCTTT. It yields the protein CASSWTGRTEAFF.